Below, 3 T cell receptor beta chains from the same sample are listed, as sequenced in a study of technical replicates of blood from a few donors. TCRdb's copy holds only in-frame clones and misses some; the assay was immunoSEQ multiplex PCR. This table holds some 80,000 clones, approximately 94% found once. Sequenced: T cells isolated from PBMCs. These receptors all stem from a human donor in good health.

This chain joins TRBV2 and TRBJ2-3, with a possible D match to TRBD2 (5 bases). Trimming stripped 7 bases from V and 2 bases from J, with 10 bases between. The CDR3 contains 13 residues. CDR1 is SNHLY, CDR2 FYNNEI, per germline. The CDR3, as DNA: TGTGCCAGCAAGCGGACCAACACAGATACGCAGTATTTT. This sequence encodes CASKRTNTDTQYF.

The rearrangement uses TRBV19 and TRBJ2-1, with 9 bases that match TRBD2. CDR1 is LNHDA, CDR2 SQIVND, per germline (reference sequence). J lost 6 bases, V lost 7 bases, and 10 bases had no gene match. CDR3 length: 15 amino acids. CDR3 protein: CASKVFSGSGNEQFF. The CDR3 bases are TGTGCCAGTAAGGTATTTAGCGGGAGTGGCAATGAGCAGTTCTTC.

V and J are TRBV11-3 and TRBJ2-7; a possible D gene is TRBD1 (7 bases). This CDR3 has 15 amino acids. The V end lost 5 bases, the J end lost 3 bases, and 17 bases lay between the germline ends. CDR1 and CDR2 (germline): SGHNT, YENEEA. The CDR3 nucleotides are TGTGCCAGCAGCCGCGCTCGCGGGACAGACTACGAGCAGTACTTC. Translating gives CASSRARGTDYEQYF.